This TCR beta chain comes out of a study of cytomegalovirus exposure and HLA in healthy donors. General observations from the study: The TCR clusters that emerged in the first cohort tended, a later analysis found, to co-occur in the 120 or so validation repertoires.

This CDR3 comprises 14 residues. From germline, CDR1 is SGHRS and CDR2 YFSETQ. After removal of 0 bases from V and 5 bases from J, the junction contained 2 bases not matched to a gene. The data were produced by immunoSEQ multiplex PCR, yet TCRdb's version contains in-frame clones alone and is incomplete. The sample has 130,000 to 150,000 clones, about 87% seen once; the top ten hold around 6%. This clone was seen more than once but under ten times. As yet, its antigen is unknown. The sequencing input was PBMCs. This chain uses TRBV5-1 with TRBJ1-2; 9 bases map to TRBD1. This TCR came from a woman aged 25 to 39 in good health and CMV-seropositive. The CDR3 DNA is TGCGCCAGCAGCTTGGCGACAGGGGGTTATGGCTACACCTTC. Translating it yields CASSLATGGYGYTF.